These 31 T cell receptor beta chains share one sample of origin, sequenced in a study of OX40 agonist ivuxolimab in advanced cancers. The table came from immunoSEQ multiplex PCR; TCRdb's copy has only in-frame clones and leaves some out. Among about 64,000 clones, 80% to 90% were seen once, and the ten largest hold 2.5% to 3.5%. The material was CD4+ or CD8+ T cells sorted from blood, obtained in a trial of the OX40 agonist ivuxolimab. The receptor set was obtained from an adult with an advanced solid tumor such as melanoma, head and neck, liver or kidney cancer.

The chain employs TRBV6-5 and TRBJ2-1; D perhaps matches TRBD2 (6 bases). In germline, CDR1 is MNHEY, CDR2 SVGAGI. This CDR3 is 15 amino acids long. V dropped 0 bases and J dropped 8 bases, with 14 bases sitting between them. CDR3 in DNA: TGTGCCAGCAGTTACTCGTGGGGGGTGAGGGATGAGCAGTTCTTC. As protein: CASSYSWGVRDEQFF.

The chain couples TRBV7-2 to TRBJ1-6; D perhaps matches TRBD1 (5 bases). The CDR3 runs 14 residues. The V and J ends lost 5 bases and 7 bases respectively, with 12 bases between them. Germline lookup yields CDR1 SGHTA and CDR2 FQGNSA. CDR3 nucleotide sequence: TGTGCCAGCAGCCGCGGGGCTCTAAATTCACCCCTCCACTTT. This sequence encodes CASSRGALNSPLHF.

The sample holds one count of this clone. This chain links TRBV15 with TRBJ1-1, with 8 bases lining up with TRBD1. The V gene end was trimmed by 4 bases and the J gene end by 3 bases; junction bases not matched to a gene: 7. The CDR3 consists of 15 residues. CDR1 LNHNV and CDR2 YYDKDF come from the germline V gene (reference sequence). The CDR3 region is CATSTGTGVDTEAFF. The DNA of the CDR3 is TGTGCCACCAGCACCGGGACAGGAGTAGACACTGAAGCTTTCTTT.

The chain has TRBV10-3 and TRBJ2-3, with a weak D call TRBD2 (6 bases). The CDR3 has 16 residues. V was pared by 6 bases and J by 1 base, with 17 bases between. Germline V lookup: CDR1 ENHRY, CDR2 SYGVKD. Here the CDR3 reads CAIRGGRGAGTDTQYF. The CDR3 DNA reads as TGTGCCATCAGGGGGGGTAGGGGCGCCGGCACAGATACGCAGTATTTT.

The chain carries TRBV6-6 and TRBJ1-4; D uncertain. The germline V gene encodes CDR1 MNHNY and CDR2 SVGAGI (reference sequence). The CDR3 runs 13 residues. V lost 1 base and J lost 7, with 7 bases in between. The CDR3 region has the DNA TGTGCCAGCAGTTACTTTGGATCTGAAAAACTGTTTTTT. Its protein product is CASSYFGSEKLFF.

The chain uses TRBV9 and TRBJ2-3; D remains unclear. The CDR3 loop spans 14 amino acids. The germline CDR1 and CDR2 sequences are SGDLS and YYNGEE. V lost 1 base and J lost 0, with 6 bases in between. CDR3: CASSVLTSTDTQYF. The DNA for the CDR3 is TGTGCCAGCAGCGTATTAACTAGCACAGATACGCAGTATTTT. The full variable domain, in which reference TRBV9 and TRBJ2-3 provide the parts outside the CDR3, is DSGVTQTPKHLITATGQRVTLRCSPRSGDLSVYWYQQSLDQGLQFLIQYYNGEERAKGNILERFSAQQFPDLHSELNLSSLELGDSALYFCASSVLTSTDTQYFGPGTRLTVL.

The chain employs TRBV9 and TRBJ2-1; D is undetermined. The CDR3 is 13 residues long. The V gene lost 6 bases and the J gene lost 10 bases, with 17 bases spanning the gap. The germline V gene has CDR1 SGDLS and CDR2 YYNGEE. The DNA of the CDR3 is TGTGCCAGCAATAGGATTGGCCCCTCGGAGCAGTTCTTC. This sequence encodes CASNRIGPSEQFF.

The V call is TRBV6-6, the J call TRBJ1-5, with 9 bases aligning to TRBD1. The CDR3 has 15 residues. The junction had 7 bases not matched to a gene; V was cut back by 6 bases and J by 4 bases. In germline, CDR1 is MNHNY, CDR2 SVGAGI (reference sequence). The CDR3 sequence: CASRTGGKVNQPQHF. DNA of the CDR3: TGTGCCAGCAGGACAGGGGGTAAGGTTAATCAGCCCCAGCATTTT.

The chain has TRBV10-3 and TRBJ1-1; D is unresolved. The CDR3 is 14 amino acids. From germline, CDR1 is ENHRY and CDR2 SYGVKD. The ends were cut back, 0 bases at V and 2 bases at J, with 7 bases in the middle. Here the CDR3 reads CAISESGTNTEAFF. The CDR3 region has the DNA TGTGCCATCAGTGAGTCGGGTACTAACACTGAAGCTTTCTTT.

This clone was recorded a few times. This sequence joins TRBV18 and TRBJ2-3; 9 bases fit TRBD2. The CDR3 contains 15 residues. CDR1 and CDR2 from the germline V gene are KGHSH and LQKENI. The trim removed 0 bases at V and 5 bases at J, leaving 3 bases unmatched. CDR3 nucleotide sequence: TGTGCCAGCTCACCACCTAGCGGGAGAGGAGATACGCAGTATTTT. Its translation: CASSPPSGRGDTQYF.

The rearrangement joins TRBV7-9 to TRBJ2-7, with D maybe TRBD2 (6 bases). Germline loops: CDR1 SEHNR, CDR2 FQNEAQ (reference sequence). Between the trimmed V and J ends, which lost 4 bases and 4 bases, there was a span of 17 bases. The CDR3 is made up of 15 amino acids. The CDR3 region is CASSSRDSLGYEQYF. For the CDR3, the DNA is TGTGCCAGCAGCTCCCGGGACTCGTTGGGATACGAGCAGTACTTC.

The chain is built from TRBV5-6 and TRBJ2-5; D possibly corresponds to TRBD1 (6 bases). The CDR3 runs to 14 residues. Germline V gives CDR1 SGHDT, CDR2 YYEEEE. V lost 3 bases, J lost 5 bases, and 14 bases lay in between. CDR3 region: CASSSTQGYETQYF. The CDR3 region has the DNA TGTGCCAGCAGCTCCACCCAGGGGTACGAGACCCAGTACTTC.

A few counts support this clone. The gene calls are TRBV6-1 and TRBJ2-3; D unclear. Germline CDR1 and CDR2: MNHNS and SASEGT. V dropped 5 bases and J dropped 4 bases, with 13 bases sitting between them. The length of the CDR3 is 14 residues. CDR3 residues: CASSSPGLSDTQYF. The CDR3 nucleotides read TGTGCCAGCAGTTCCCCAGGATTATCAGATACGCAGTATTTT.

The genes are TRBV7-2 and TRBJ2-7, with D perhaps TRBD1 (6 bases). The CDR3 runs 16 residues. V lost 1 base and J lost 2, with 15 bases in between. Germline V CDR1 and CDR2: SGHTA, FQGNSA. As DNA, the CDR3 is TGTGCCAGCAGCTTAGGGGTCTTAAGGGGGACCTACGAGCAGTACTTC. Amino acid sequence: CASSLGVLRGTYEQYF.

J is TRBJ1-2 and V is TRBV2; D not certain. Germline CDR1 SNHLY, CDR2 FYNNEI. The CDR3 runs to 12 residues. V was pared by 8 bases and J by 2 bases, with 9 bases between. CDR3 sequence reads: CASSGGNYGYTF. CDR3 in DNA: TGTGCCAGCTCCGGAGGGAACTATGGCTACACCTTC.

This clone was observed once. CDR3 in DNA: TGTGCCAGCAGTGAGGGGACAGGGAGGTCTGGGGCCAACGTCCTGACTTTC. It encodes CASSEGTGRSGANVLTF. This sequence joins TRBV2 and TRBJ2-6; TRBD1 matches 9 bases. Trimming took 3 bases from V and 1 from J; bases not matched to a gene: 4. CDR1 and CDR2 (germline): SNHLY, FYNNEI. The CDR3 totals 17 residues. Drawing the rest from reference TRBV2 and TRBJ2-6, the complete variable domain is EPEVTQTPSHQVTQMGQEVILRCVPISNHLYFYWYRQILGQKVEFLVSFYNNEISEKSEIFDDQFSVERPDGSNFTLKIRSTKLEDSAMYFCASSEGTGRSGANVLTFGAGSRLTVL.

In DNA form, the CDR3 reads TGTGCCAGCAGCTCCCCGACAAACTACAATGAGCAGTTCTTC. Residues: CASSSPTNYNEQFF. V usage is TRBV5-4 and J usage is TRBJ2-1, with no clear D. V was pared by 3 bases and J by 3 bases, with 10 bases between. This CDR3 contains 14 residues. The germline V gene has CDR1 SGHNT and CDR2 YYREEE (reference sequence).

The genes are TRBV6-6 and TRBJ2-5; D may be TRBD2 (6 bases). Germline lookup yields CDR1 MNHNY and CDR2 SVGAGI (reference sequence). V was clipped by 4 bases and J by 5 bases, with 14 bases between them. This CDR3 is 14 amino acids long. CDR3 residues: CASSSRREPETQYF. The CDR3 nucleotides are TGTGCCAGCAGTTCTCGGAGGGAGCCGGAGACCCAGTACTTC.

V gene TRBV19 combines with J gene TRBJ1-2; no clear D. V was pared by 7 bases and J by 2 bases, with 14 bases between. Germline-derived CDR1 and CDR2 are LNHDA and SQIVND (reference sequence). The CDR3 spans 14 residues. The CDR3 coding sequence is TGTGCCAGTACCGTAGTCGGCAGGAACTATGGCTACACCTTC. Amino acids: CASTVVGRNYGYTF.

The J gene is TRBJ2-2, the V gene TRBV2; 12 positions agree with TRBD1. The CDR3 extends over 15 amino acids. V lost 6 bases, J lost 7 bases, and 6 bases stayed unmatched. CDR1 and CDR2 (germline): SNHLY, FYNNEI. CDR3 bases: TGTGCCAGCAGCGGGGACAGGGGGCGAGGCGGGGAGCTGTTTTTT. This codes for CASSGDRGRGGELFF.

CDR3 amino acids: CASSPGQGARYEQYF. Here the CDR3 DNA reads TGTGCCAGCTCACCAGGGCAGGGGGCAAGGTACGAGCAGTACTTC. The chain combines TRBV18 with TRBJ2-7; TRBD1 matches 8 bases. Germline loops: CDR1 KGHSH, CDR2 LQKENI. Trimming took 2 bases from V and 4 from J; bases not matched to a gene: 7. The CDR3 has 15 residues.

The V and J genes are TRBV6-6 and TRBJ1-5, with no clear D. Germline V gene data show CDR1 as MNHNY and CDR2 as SVGAGI (reference sequence). This CDR3 region has 15 residues. The ends were cut back, 7 bases at V and 0 bases at J, with 13 bases in the middle. The DNA of the CDR3 is TGTGCCAGCAAGGTTAAGGGAAATAGCAATCAGCCCCAGCATTTT. This codes for CASKVKGNSNQPQHF.

This clone was observed a handful of times. At the DNA level, this CDR3 is encoded by other sequences in the same sample as well. V and J are TRBV30 and TRBJ2-7; D may correspond to TRBD1 or TRBD2 (6 bases each). The CDR3 has 14 amino acids. In germline, CDR1 is GTSNPN, CDR2 SVGIG (reference sequence). Trimming shortened V by 0 bases and J by 3 bases, and 12 bases separated the two germline ends. The CDR3 spells CAWSVSGANYEQYF. CDR3 sequence (DNA): TGTGCCTGGAGTGTATCGGGGGCGAACTACGAGCAGTACTTC.

The rearrangement links TRBV29-1 to TRBJ1-5, with D perhaps TRBD1 (5 bases). The CDR3 extends over 14 amino acids. The V end was cut by 4 bases, the J end by 4 bases, with 14 bases between. Per germline, CDR1 SQVTM and CDR2 ANQGSEA. This CDR3 reads CSVVGGDGNQPQHF. The CDR3 nucleotides read TGCAGCGTTGTGGGGGGAGATGGTAATCAGCCCCAGCATTTT.

The chain employs TRBV11-2 and TRBJ2-1; D is uncertain. V was cut by 1 base and J by 3 bases, with 4 bases left in between. Germline V gene data show CDR1 as SGHAT and CDR2 as FQNNGV. The CDR3 length is 13 residues. The CDR3 nucleotides are TGTGCCAGCAGCTTAGGGTACTACAATGAGCAGTTCTTC. Residues: CASSLGYYNEQFF.

The chain carries TRBV30 and TRBJ1-1; 8 bases align to TRBD1. CDR3 size: 13 residues. V dropped 3 bases and J dropped 4; count of bases not matched to a gene: 4. Germline CDR1 reads GTSNPN; CDR2 reads SVGIG (reference sequence). The CDR3 loop is CAWRQGGATEAFF. As DNA, the CDR3 is TGTGCCTGGAGACAGGGGGGGGCCACTGAAGCTTTCTTT.

This chain connects TRBV15 to TRBJ2-7, with D maybe TRBD2 (5 bases). Trimming left V 5 bases short and J 7 bases short, with 15 bases between. This CDR3 is built from 13 residues. Germline CDR1 and CDR2: LNHNV and YYDKDF (reference sequence). CDR3 DNA sequence: TGTGCCACCAGCGAGAGGACTGGCTCTGAGCAGTACTTC. It translates to CATSERTGSEQYF.

The chain recombines TRBV29-1 with TRBJ2-7; 9 bases line up with TRBD2. Germline V gene data show CDR1 as SQVTM and CDR2 as ANQGSEA. This CDR3 has 13 residues. V lost 4 bases to trimming and J lost 4 bases; unmatched junction nucleotides: 5. CDR3 nucleotides: TGCAGCGTTGGACTAGCGGTGGGTTACGAGCAGTACTTC. This translates into CSVGLAVGYEQYF.

The gene calls are TRBV4-3 and TRBJ1-2, with a possible D match to TRBD1 (6 bases). The V end was cut by 4 bases, the J end by 2 bases, with 14 bases between. The CDR3 is made up of 15 amino acids. Germline CDR1 LGHNA, CDR2 YSLEER. CDR3 protein: CASSRGQGRNYGYTF. The DNA for the CDR3 is TGCGCCAGCAGCCGAGGCCAGGGGCGGAACTATGGCTACACCTTC.

J is TRBJ1-1 and V is TRBV2; weak D call: TRBD1 (6 bases). The CDR3 has 13 residues. With 4 bases removed from V and 1 base from J, the gap between germline ends came to 7 bases. Per the germline V gene, CDR1 is SNHLY and CDR2 is FYNNEI. This CDR3 reads CASSGQENTEAFF. Written as DNA, the CDR3 is TGTGCCAGCAGTGGACAGGAGAACACTGAAGCTTTCTTT.

The chain uses TRBV7-3 and TRBJ1-1, with TRBD1 identical over 8 bases. The V gene's germline CDR1 is SGHTA and CDR2 FQGTGA. J gave up 8 bases and V 1 base, and 3 bases lay outside the gene matches. The CDR3 is made up of 13 amino acids. The CDR3 coding sequence is TGTGCCAGCAGCTTAAGAGGGACAGGAGAAGCTTTCTTT. Translating it yields CASSLRGTGEAFF. The full variable domain, rest sourced from reference TRBV7-3 and TRBJ1-1, is GAGVSQTPSNKVTEKGKYVELRCDPISGHTALYWYRQSLGQGPEFLIYFQGTGAADDSGLPNDRFFAVRPEGSVSTLKIQRTERGDSAVYLCASSLRGTGEAFFGQGTRLTVV.